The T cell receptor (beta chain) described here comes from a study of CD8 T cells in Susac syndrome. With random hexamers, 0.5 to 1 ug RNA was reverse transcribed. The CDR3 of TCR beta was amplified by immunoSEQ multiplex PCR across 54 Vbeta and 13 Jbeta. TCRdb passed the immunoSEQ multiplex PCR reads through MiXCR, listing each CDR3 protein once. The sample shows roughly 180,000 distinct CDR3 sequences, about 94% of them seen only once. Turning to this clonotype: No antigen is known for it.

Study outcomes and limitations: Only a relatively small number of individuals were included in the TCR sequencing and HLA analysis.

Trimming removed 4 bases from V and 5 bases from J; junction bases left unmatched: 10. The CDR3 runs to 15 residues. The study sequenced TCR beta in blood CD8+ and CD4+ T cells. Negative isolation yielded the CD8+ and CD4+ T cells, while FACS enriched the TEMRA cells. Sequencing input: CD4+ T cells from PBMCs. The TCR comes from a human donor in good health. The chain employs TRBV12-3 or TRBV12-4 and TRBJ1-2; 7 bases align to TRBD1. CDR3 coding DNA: TGTGCCAGCAGTTCTCACCAGACAGGGTCGTATGGCTACACCTTC. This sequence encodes CASSSHQTGSYGYTF.